This TCR beta chain was captured in a study of T cell responses to AZD1222 COVID-19 vaccine. Study-wide points: Along spike, vaccine-associated CD4 TCRs were found throughout, with dominance at 160-218 and 743-854. There were mostly white British donors and more females than males, and clonal diversity was possibly underestimated. Within unmutated variant regions lay the reported targets of nearly half of spike-specific TCRs.

Here immunoSEQ multiplex PCR was the method, and the copy in TCRdb shows in-frame clones only, minus some. The sample gives 90,000 to 100,000 clones, about 85% of which show up once; less than 3% is in the top ten. This CDR3 contains 16 residues. Looked up from germline, CDR1 is MNHEY and CDR2 is SMNVEV (reference sequence). Trimming shortened V by 3 bases and J by 1 base, and 13 bases separated the two germline ends. With respect to this clone: Its matching antigen is unknown.

The chain is built from TRBV27 and TRBJ1-5; D might be TRBD1 (6 bases). This sequence originates from an adult in good health. Sample: peripheral blood, taken on day 0 of AZD1222 vaccination. CDR3 sequence: CASSFQGFGSNQPQHF. DNA for the CDR3: TGTGCCAGCAGTTTTCAGGGGTTTGGGAGCAATCAGCCCCAGCATTTT.